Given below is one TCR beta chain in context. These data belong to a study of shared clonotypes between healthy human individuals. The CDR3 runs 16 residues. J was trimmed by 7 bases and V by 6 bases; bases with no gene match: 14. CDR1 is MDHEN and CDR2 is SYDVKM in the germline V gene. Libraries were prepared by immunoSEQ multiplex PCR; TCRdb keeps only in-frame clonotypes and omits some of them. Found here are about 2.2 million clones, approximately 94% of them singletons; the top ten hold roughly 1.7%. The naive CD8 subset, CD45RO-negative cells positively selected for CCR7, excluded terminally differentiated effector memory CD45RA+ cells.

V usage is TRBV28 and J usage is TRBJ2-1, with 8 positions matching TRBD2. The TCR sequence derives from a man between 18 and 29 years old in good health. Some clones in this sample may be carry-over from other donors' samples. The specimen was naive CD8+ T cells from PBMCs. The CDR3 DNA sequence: TGTGCCAGCAGCAATGGGGACTGGGCGGGAGGTAATGAGCAGTTCTTC. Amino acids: CASSNGDWAGGNEQFF.